This T cell receptor (beta chain) was identified during a study of T cells in Graves' hyperthyroidism and ophthalmopathy. Looking at the study overall: Peripheral blood sampling occurred at initial diagnosis, before any treatment. Regarding the study as a whole: Model predictions of ophthalmopathy came a median about 6.3 months before onset.

Clinical symptoms, serum thyroxine, TRAb, thyroid ultrasound and orbital computed tomography established diagnosis. Fresh peripheral blood, 9.5 to 10 ml of it, supplied the PBMCs. The CDR3 extends over 15 amino acids. Germline V lookup: CDR1 MNHEY, CDR2 SVGEGT. Between the trimmed V and J ends, which lost 2 bases and 10 bases, there was a span of 17 bases. Of note for this clonotype: Its antigen is unidentified.

Using RNA transcripts as the source, TCR beta CDR3 regions were amplified. HTBI primers were used for first-round RT-PCR of the TCR CDR3. TCRdb ran MiXCR on the multiplex PCR reads and lists one entry per CDR3 protein. Altogether almost 500,000 distinct CDR3 sequences are present, around a fifth being singletons, with the ten largest covering roughly 49%. The rearrangement joins TRBV6-2 or TRBV6-3 to TRBJ1-4; no firm D call. This TCR was recovered from a woman aged 65 to 85 with Graves' ophthalmopathy. The material sequenced was blood. CDR3 DNA: TGTGCCAGCAGTTACCCGGCAGATCCTAAGGGAAAACTGTTTTTT. It specifies CASSYPADPKGKLFF.